Below are 14 T cell receptor beta chains sequenced from a single sample in a study of T cells in women clearing cervical HPV infection. Clones were read by immunoSEQ multiplex PCR, and TCRdb kept only the in-frame ones, dropping some. This sample's clone table lists some 23,000 clones. What was sequenced was blood buffy coat. The receptor source for this set is a woman between 18 and 75 years old with a cervical HPV16 infection that either progressed to CIN3+ or cleared (not recorded which).

Note on this clone: Read sequence stops 3 residues before the CDR3 end, and the germline J gene provides the missing end. The gene calls are TRBV7-7 and TRBJ2-2; D is perhaps TRBD1 (5 bases). Germline V gene data show CDR1 as SSHAT and CDR2 as FNYEAQ (reference sequence). This CDR3 has 15 amino acids. The covered CDR3 bases are TGTGCCAGCAGCTTAGACGGAACTGGGGCCAACGTG. It codes for CASSLDGTGANV. The full CDR3 protein is CASSLDGTGANVLFF.

Partial CDR3 DNA: TGTGCCAGCAGCTTATTGGGGGGAGACTATGGC. Translating it yields CASSLLGGDYG. The whole CDR3 region reads CASSLLGGDYGYTF. The chain has TRBV7-9 and TRBJ1-2; D possibly corresponds to TRBD1 (5 bases). With the read ending 3 residues before the CDR3 end, the germline J gene is used to fill in that end. In germline, CDR1 is SEHNR, CDR2 FQNEAQ (reference sequence). The CDR3 spans 14 residues. Trimming pared 2 bases from V and 3 bases from J, leaving 10 bases between.

Concerning this clone: The DNA ends 3 residues before the CDR3 does, and the rest of the CDR3 is filled in from the germline J gene. The chain is built from TRBV7-9 and TRBJ2-1; D unresolved. Trimming cost V 5 bases and J 5 bases, with 4 bases left between them. The germline V gene has CDR1 SEHNR and CDR2 FQNEAQ (reference sequence). The CDR3 runs to 11 residues. CDR3 sequence reads: CASSPDNEQFF. The part of the CDR3 DNA that was read is TGTGCCAGCAGCCCAGACAATGAG. Full variable domain (rest looked up from reference TRBV7-9 and TRBJ2-1): DTGVSQNPRHKITKRGQNVTFRCDPISEHNRLYWYRQTLGQGPEFLTYFQNEAQLEKSRLLSDRFSAERPKGSFSTLEIQRTEQGDSAMYLCASSPDNEQFFGPGTRLTVL.

Remarks on this clone: The read ends 3 residues shy of where the CDR3 ends; the end is completed using the germline J gene. This rearrangement joins TRBV18 to TRBJ1-2; 10 nucleotides line up with TRBD1. This CDR3 is 14 amino acids long. Germline-derived CDR1 and CDR2 are KGHSH and LQKENI. The sequenced CDR3 bases are TGTGCCAGCTCACCCGGGACAGGGGCGGGGGAC. This codes for CASSPGTGAGD. The entire CDR3 protein reads CASSPGTGAGDYTF.

As for this clone: The CDR3 end is not reached by the read, which stops 3 residues before it; the germline J gene fills it in. The V and J genes are TRBV11-2 and TRBJ2-5, with 7 bases fitting TRBD1. The CDR3 runs to 15 residues. Germline loops: CDR1 SGHAT, CDR2 FQNNGV. V was pared by 4 bases and J by 5 bases, with 10 bases of the junction left unmatched. CDR3 sequence: CASSSPTGVGETQYF. Partial CDR3 DNA: TGTGCCAGCAGCTCCCCCACAGGGGTGGGCGAGACC. The variable domain in full, with the rest retrieved from reference TRBV11-2 and TRBJ2-5, is EAGVAQSPRYKIIEKRQSVAFWCNPISGHATLYWYQQILGQGPKLLIQFQNNGVVDDSQLPKDRFSAERLKGVDSTLKIQPAKLEDSAVYLCASSSPTGVGETQYFGPGTRLLVL.

Regarding this clone: The read terminates 3 residues ahead of where the CDR3 ends, so the germline J gene completes it. The chain carries TRBV6-2 or TRBV6-3 and TRBJ1-2; maybe TRBD1 (5 bases). Looked up from germline, CDR1 is MNHEY and CDR2 is SVGEGT. The CDR3 has 13 residues. CDR3 protein: CASGIGGDYDYTF. The DNA read from the CDR3 is TGTGCCAGCGGGATAGGAGGGGACTACGAC.

Concerning this clone itself: Read coverage stops 3 residues before the CDR3 terminus; the germline J gene supplies the remainder. The chain employs TRBV2 and TRBJ2-7; D is unclear. There are 12 residues in the CDR3. V lost 11 bases and J lost 0, with 11 bases in between. Germline-derived CDR1 and CDR2 are SNHLY and FYNNEI. CDR3 protein: CAGDAGSYEQYF. The sequenced CDR3 bases are TGTGCCGGCGATGCAGGCTCCTACGAG.

Regarding this clone: The read halts 3 residues ahead of the CDR3 end, with the missing end drawn from the germline J gene. The rearrangement links TRBV10-2 to TRBJ2-1; 9 bases map to TRBD1. This CDR3 contains 14 residues. Germline V gene lookup returns CDR1 WSHSY and CDR2 SAAADI. The junction had 4 bases not matched to a gene; V was cut back by 3 bases and J by 7 bases. The sequenced CDR3 bases are TGCGCCAGCAGTGAAATAGACAGGGGGAATGAG. The encoded protein is CASSEIDRGNE. The full CDR3 is CASSEIDRGNEQFF.

To note about this clone: The read stops 3 residues short of the end of the CDR3; the missing end is completed from the germline J gene. The chain employs TRBV12-3 or TRBV12-4 and TRBJ2-7; 9 bases are a match to TRBD1. CDR3 length: 14 amino acids. The J segment lost 3 bases and the V segment lost 6 bases, leaving 6 bases of the junction unmatched. The part of the CDR3 DNA that was read is TGTGCCAGCAGCCCCGGGACAGGGAGCTACGAG. Its protein product is CASSPGTGSYE. The complete CDR3 sequence is CASSPGTGSYEQYF.

Of note for this clone: The CDR3 is cut off 3 residues early in the read; its end comes from the germline J gene. The chain has TRBV2 and TRBJ2-7; D gene ambiguous. This CDR3 has 12 amino acids. Germline CDR1 is SNHLY and CDR2 is FYNNEI. With 6 bases removed from V and 2 bases from J, the gap between germline ends came to 8 bases. The sequenced part of the CDR3 DNA is TGTGCCAGCAGAAACAGAGCCTACGAG. It yields the protein CASRNRAYE. Given in full, the CDR3 is CASRNRAYEQYF. The full variable domain, its missing parts supplied by reference TRBV2 and TRBJ2-7, is EPEVTQTPSHQVTQMGQEVILRCVPISNHLYFYWYRQILGQKVEFLVSFYNNEISEKSEIFDDQFSVERPDGSNFTLKIRSTKLEDSAMYFCASRNRAYEQYFGPGTRLTVT.

On this clone: The read falls 3 residues short of the CDR3 end, and the missing part is taken from the germline J gene. The rearrangement uses TRBV7-3 and TRBJ2-2; D perhaps matches TRBD2 (5 bases). Trimming pared 3 bases from V and 0 bases from J, leaving 11 bases between. This CDR3 has 16 amino acids. Germline loops: CDR1 SGHTA, CDR2 FQGTGA. The CDR3 loop is CASSLGTDSNTGELFF. CDR3 DNA, as far as it was read: TGTGCCAGCAGCTTGGGAACGGACTCGAACACCGGGGAG.

Remarks on this clone: The read halts 3 residues ahead of the CDR3 end, with the missing end drawn from the germline J gene. The chain employs TRBV5-1 and TRBJ2-2; 10 positions agree with TRBD1. The CDR3 runs 15 residues. V gave up 6 bases and J gave up 5 bases; unmatched junction bases: 7. Germline V gene data show CDR1 as SGHRS and CDR2 as YFSETQ. CDR3 DNA, as far as it was read: TGCGCCAGCACGACAGGGGGCGCTGGTACCGGGGAG. Translation gives CASTTGGAGTGE. The CDR3 reads in full as CASTTGGAGTGELFF.

For this clone: The CDR3 is cut off 3 residues early in the read; its end comes from the germline J gene. The chain has TRBV20-1 and TRBJ1-5, with D possibly matching TRBD1 (5 bases). Germline V gene data show CDR1 as DFQATT and CDR2 as SNEGSKA (reference sequence). Trimming pared 3 bases from V and 7 bases from J, leaving 10 bases between. The CDR3 spans 12 residues. Incomplete CDR3 DNA: TGCAGTGCTAGGGGGGGGACCCAGCCC. Its translation is CSARGGTQP. The whole CDR3 protein is CSARGGTQPQHF.

Note on this clone: Germline is not matched at one junction end, which may reflect a read error. The missing CDR3 end, 3 residues past where the read stops, is filled in from the germline J gene. Other DNA sequences from this sample encode an identical CDR3 as well. This sequence joins TRBV2 and TRBJ1-3; the match to TRBD1 covers 8 bases. CDR1 SNHLY and CDR2 FYNNEI come from the germline V gene. The CDR3 is 15 amino acids. The sequenced part of the CDR3 DNA is TGTGCCAGCATTCAGGGGGCCGATACTGGAAACACA. It specifies CASIQGADTGNT. The entire CDR3 sequence reads CASIQGADTGNTIYF.